These 32 T cell receptor beta chains came from one sample sequenced in a study of regulatory dendritic cells for organ transplantation. Here immunoSEQ multiplex PCR was the method, and the copy in TCRdb shows in-frame clones only, minus some. This repertoire shows 30,000 to 35,000 clones, about 88% found once; its top ten account for under 0.075%. Sequenced sample: naive CD4+ T cells from blood. Subset described: CD45RA+ naive T cells. These receptors all stem from a human donor in good health.

This clone was counted only a few times. The V gene is TRBV18, the J gene TRBJ1-6; D is perhaps TRBD1 (5 bases). This CDR3 has 13 residues. V was cut by 4 bases and J by 7 bases, with 8 bases left in between. Germline V gene data show CDR1 as KGHSH and CDR2 as LQKENI. CDR3 protein: CASSQGNNSPLHF. The CDR3 bases are TGTGCCAGCTCACAGGGGAACAATTCACCCCTCCACTTT. Full variable domain (outside the CDR3, taken from reference TRBV18 and TRBJ1-6): NAGVMQNPRHLVRRRGQEARLRCSPMKGHSHVYWYRQLPEEGLKFMVYLQKENIIDESGMPKERFSAEFPKEGPSILRIQQVVRGDSAAYFCASSQGNNSPLHFGNGTRLTVT.

V is TRBV5-1 and J is TRBJ2-3; D gene ambiguous. V gave up 1 base and J gave up 0 bases, with 6 bases separating them. The CDR3 length is 14 residues. Looked up from germline, CDR1 is SGHRS and CDR2 is YFSETQ. The CDR3 sequence is CASSLLASTDTQYF. In nucleotides, the CDR3 is TGCGCCAGCAGCTTGTTGGCAAGCACAGATACGCAGTATTTT. The variable domain in full, completed from reference TRBV5-1 and TRBJ2-3, reads KAGVTQTPRYLIKTRGQQVTLSCSPISGHRSVSWYQQTPGQGLQFLFEYFSETQRNKGNFPGRFSGRQFSNSRSEMNVSTLELGDSALYLCASSLLASTDTQYFGPGTRLTVL.

The rearrangement joins TRBV7-6 to TRBJ2-7, with D perhaps TRBD2 (5 bases). V lost 5 bases and J lost 9, with 17 bases in between. This CDR3 comprises 13 residues. CDR1 and CDR2 from the germline V gene are SGHVS and FNYEAQ. The CDR3 reads CASSAGLTTGQYF. The CDR3 region has the DNA TGTGCCAGCAGCGCTGGACTGACTACGGGGCAGTACTTC.

The gene calls are TRBV9 and TRBJ2-1, with a weak D call TRBD1 (6 bases). CDR1 SGDLS and CDR2 YYNGEE come from the germline V gene. This CDR3 region has 16 residues. Trimming stripped 3 bases from V and 0 bases from J, with 13 bases between. CDR3 DNA: TGTGCCAGCAGCGCCACAGGGAACCACTCCTACAATGAGCAGTTCTTC. Encoded protein: CASSATGNHSYNEQFF.

The chain links TRBV28 to TRBJ1-5; 8 positions match TRBD1. Germline V gene sequence: CDR1 MDHEN, CDR2 SYDVKM. The CDR3 runs 15 residues. The V segment lost 4 bases and the J segment 7 bases; nucleotides outside the gene matches: 9. This chain's CDR3 is CASSSANRGNQPQHF. CDR3 nucleotides: TGTGCCAGCAGTTCGGCTAACAGGGGGAACCAGCCCCAGCATTTT. The full variable domain, completed using reference TRBV28 and TRBJ1-5, is DVKVTQSSRYLVKRTGEKVFLECVQDMDHENMFWYRQDPGLGLRLIYFSYDVKMKEKGDIPEGYSVSREKKERFSLILESASTNQTSMYLCASSSANRGNQPQHFGDGTRLSIL.

V and J are TRBV18 and TRBJ1-2, with D possibly being TRBD1 (5 bases). CDR1 KGHSH and CDR2 LQKENI come from the germline V gene. V was trimmed by 0 bases and J by 7 bases, leaving 12 bases between them. The CDR3 covers 14 residues. The CDR3 here is CASSPPPGGSGYTF. CDR3 nucleotides: TGTGCCAGCTCACCACCTCCGGGGGGGAGTGGCTACACCTTC. The complete variable domain, with remaining parts taken from reference TRBV18 and TRBJ1-2, reads NAGVMQNPRHLVRRRGQEARLRCSPMKGHSHVYWYRQLPEEGLKFMVYLQKENIIDESGMPKERFSAEFPKEGPSILRIQQVVRGDSAAYFCASSPPPGGSGYTFGSGTRLTVV.

This clone was seen a handful of times. V and J are TRBV27 and TRBJ1-6; a possible D gene is TRBD1 (5 bases). CDR1 is MNHEY, CDR2 SMNVEV, per germline (reference sequence). This CDR3 contains 13 residues. V was clipped by 8 bases and J by 7 bases, with 12 bases between them. CDR3 sequence: CASRPWGNSPLHF. The CDR3 region has the DNA TGTGCCAGCCGTCCATGGGGGAATTCACCCCTCCACTTT.

The gene calls are TRBV10-3 and TRBJ2-5, with TRBD1 matching 9 bases. The CDR3 totals 13 residues. Germline lookup yields CDR1 ENHRY and CDR2 SYGVKD. With V trimmed by 10 bases and J by 7 bases, 10 bases remained unmatched. CDR3 loop: CATYEQGAGTQYF. CDR3 coding DNA: TGTGCCACCTACGAACAGGGGGCCGGGACCCAGTACTTC.

V usage is TRBV2 and J usage is TRBJ2-5; D gene uncertain. The CDR3 runs 14 residues. Trimming removed 8 bases from V and 5 bases from J, with 18 bases in between. Germline CDR1 is SNHLY and CDR2 is FYNNEI. CDR3: CASGIGPPMETQYF. The CDR3 DNA sequence: TGTGCCAGCGGTATCGGGCCCCCAATGGAGACCCAGTACTTC.

The chain is built from TRBV28 and TRBJ1-1; D ambiguous. Trimming shortened V by 6 bases and J by 8 bases, and 13 bases separated the two germline ends. The CDR3 extends over 12 amino acids. The V gene's germline CDR1 is MDHEN and CDR2 SYDVKM. The CDR3 loop reads CASSYYGEEAFF. DNA for the CDR3: TGTGCCAGCAGCTACTATGGTGAAGAAGCTTTCTTT.

The chain carries TRBV19 and TRBJ2-3; 10 nucleotides match TRBD2. CDR3 length equals 15 residues. The V segment lost 7 bases and the J segment 4 bases; nucleotides outside the gene matches: 8. Germline V gene lookup returns CDR1 LNHDA and CDR2 SQIVND (reference sequence). The CDR3 region has the DNA TGTGCCAGTAAAGTGTCCAGCGGGAGGGCAGATACGCAGTATTTT. This encodes CASKVSSGRADTQYF.

The chain employs TRBV27 and TRBJ2-7; D may be TRBD2 (5 bases). The V gene lost 5 bases and the J gene lost 2 bases, with 13 bases spanning the gap. Germline values: CDR1 MNHEY, CDR2 SMNVEV (reference sequence). This CDR3 spans 14 amino acids. CDR3 DNA sequence: TGTGCCAGCAGTGACCGGACTTCACCCTACGAGCAGTACTTC. Residues: CASSDRTSPYEQYF.

The V call is TRBV19, the J call TRBJ2-7; D unclear. The CDR3 has 15 residues. The germline V gene has CDR1 LNHDA and CDR2 SQIVND (reference sequence). The ends were cut back, 4 bases at V and 3 bases at J, with 16 bases in the middle. The CDR3 region is CASSTFADLGYEQYF. As DNA, the CDR3 is TGTGCCAGTAGTACCTTCGCGGACCTAGGCTACGAGCAGTACTTC. The full variable domain, rest sourced from reference TRBV19 and TRBJ2-7, is DGGITQSPKYLFRKEGQNVTLSCEQNLNHDAMYWYRQDPGQGLRLIYYSQIVNDFQKGDIAEGYSVSREKKESFPLTVTSAQKNPTAFYLCASSTFADLGYEQYFGPGTRLTVT.

The rearrangement uses TRBV11-3 and TRBJ2-1, with D perhaps TRBD2 (5 bases). With 4 bases removed from V and 4 bases from J, the gap between germline ends came to 11 bases. Germline values: CDR1 SGHNT, CDR2 YENEEA. This CDR3 is built from 14 residues. The DNA for the CDR3 is TGTGCCAGCAGCTGGCGCGGGCATTACAATGAGCAGTTCTTC. Translating gives CASSWRGHYNEQFF.

The V gene is TRBV5-8, the J gene TRBJ2-5; 10 nucleotides agree with TRBD2. Unmatched junction bases numbered 9, after V lost 1 base and J lost 6 bases. Germline CDR1 SGHTS, CDR2 YDEGEE. This CDR3 contains 16 residues. CDR3: CASSLPKAGGPKTQYF. The CDR3, as DNA: TGTGCCAGCAGCTTGCCGAAAGCGGGAGGGCCAAAGACCCAGTACTTC. Variable domain in full (rest from reference TRBV5-8 and TRBJ2-5): EAGVTQSPTHLIKTRGQQATLRCSPISGHTSVYWYQQALGLGLQFLLWYDEGEERNRGNFPPRFSGRQFPNYSSELNVNALELEDSALYLCASSLPKAGGPKTQYFGPGTRLLVL.

V is TRBV19 and J is TRBJ1-5; D gene uncertain. CDR3 length equals 16 residues. Germline assignment: CDR1 LNHDA and CDR2 SQIVND (reference sequence). Trimming removed 0 bases from V and 1 base from J, with 10 bases in between. The CDR3 region is CASSIEEQPSNQPQHF. CDR3 DNA: TGTGCCAGTAGTATAGAGGAGCAACCAAGCAATCAGCCCCAGCATTTT.

The rearrangement links TRBV7-9 to TRBJ1-5, with D hard to call. Looked up from germline, CDR1 is SEHNR and CDR2 is FQNEAQ (reference sequence). Trimming took 6 bases from V and 9 from J, leaving 12 bases between them. This CDR3 spans 12 amino acids. In DNA, the CDR3 is TGTGCCAGCAGTAACGAAGGGAGGCCCCAGCATTTT. Encoded protein: CASSNEGRPQHF.

This chain links TRBV4-1 with TRBJ2-1; weak D call: TRBD1 (5 bases). CDR3 length: 16 residues. The germline CDR1 and CDR2 sequences are MGHRA and YSYEKL. Trimming shortened V by 1 base and J by 7 bases, and 17 bases separated the two germline ends. CDR3 loop: CASSQAIGVSGNEQFF. Written as DNA, the CDR3 is TGCGCCAGCAGCCAAGCTATAGGGGTTTCTGGAAATGAGCAGTTCTTC.

The chain links TRBV5-4 to TRBJ2-5; D unclear. The V gene lost 2 bases and the J gene lost 1 base, with 9 bases spanning the gap. This CDR3 contains 14 residues. CDR1 is SGHNT and CDR2 is YYREEE in the germline V gene (reference sequence). The CDR3 protein is CASSFPDPQETQYF. Here the CDR3 DNA reads TGTGCCAGCAGCTTTCCAGACCCCCAAGAGACCCAGTACTTC. The full variable domain, its missing parts supplied by reference TRBV5-4 and TRBJ2-5, is ETGVTQSPTHLIKTRGQQVTLRCSSQSGHNTVSWYQQALGQGPQFIFQYYREEENGRGNFPPRFSGLQFPNYSSELNVNALELDDSALYLCASSFPDPQETQYFGPGTRLLVL.

J is TRBJ2-1 and V is TRBV7-3; TRBD1 aligns across 7 bases. The germline V gene encodes CDR1 SGHTA and CDR2 FQGTGA. The CDR3 is made up of 14 amino acids. V lost 3 bases, J lost 5 bases, and 4 bases stayed unmatched. The CDR3 sequence is CASSLMQGDNEQFF. The CDR3 DNA reads TGTGCCAGCAGCTTGATGCAGGGGGACAATGAGCAGTTCTTC.

This clone was seen a few times. As DNA, the CDR3 is TGTGCCAGCAGCCCCAACTCCTACGAGCAGTACTTC. It encodes CASSPNSYEQYF. The rearrangement links TRBV7-9 to TRBJ2-7; D not resolved. The CDR3 extends over 12 amino acids. Germline loops: CDR1 SEHNR, CDR2 FQNEAQ (reference sequence). Trimming cost V 5 bases and J 0 bases, with 5 bases left between them.

The rearrangement links TRBV21-1 to TRBJ2-2; TRBD1, as called in the table, went unchecked against the DNA. TRBV21-1 is described as a pseudogene. CDR3 size: 16 residues. CDR3 amino acids: CASSKRPGLPTGELFF. The CDR3 DNA reads TGTGCCAGCAGCAAACGCCCAGGCCTCCCCACCGGGGAGCTGTTTTTT.

The chain recombines TRBV7-9 with TRBJ1-2; D uncertain. The CDR3 spans 16 residues. V lost 5 bases and J 4 bases, leaving 20 bases between the germline ends. The germline gives CDR1 SEHNR, CDR2 FQNEAQ (reference sequence). CDR3 sequence: CASSPPNMGGVYGYTF. The CDR3 region has the DNA TGTGCCAGCAGCCCCCCCAACATGGGTGGGGTCTATGGCTACACCTTC. The complete variable domain, with remaining parts taken from reference TRBV7-9 and TRBJ1-2, reads DTGVSQNPRHKITKRGQNVTFRCDPISEHNRLYWYRQTLGQGPEFLTYFQNEAQLEKSRLLSDRFSAERPKGSFSTLEIQRTEQGDSAMYLCASSPPNMGGVYGYTFGSGTRLTVV.

This sequence joins TRBV21-1 and TRBJ2-3; the table's D call of TRBD2 was not tested on the DNA. TRBV21-1 is annotated as a pseudogene. The CDR3 has 15 residues. As DNA, the CDR3 is TGTGCCAGCATACAAGCGGGGTACATCACAGATACGCAGTATTTT. This sequence encodes CASIQAGYITDTQYF.

The chain carries TRBV6-1 and TRBJ2-1; 10 positions agree with TRBD2. The germline gives CDR1 MNHNS, CDR2 SASEGT. The CDR3 has 14 residues. V shed 6 bases and J 3 bases; nucleotides not matched to a gene: 2. The CDR3: CASRVAGGYNEQFF. Here the CDR3 DNA reads TGTGCCAGCAGGGTAGCGGGGGGCTACAATGAGCAGTTCTTC.

The rearrangement uses TRBV6-4 and TRBJ2-2, with D unclear. The CDR3 runs 16 residues. V was trimmed by 0 bases and J by 3 bases, leaving 11 bases between them. Germline CDR1 and CDR2: MRHNA and SNTAGT. The CDR3 region is CASSDSSAGYTGELFF. In DNA, the CDR3 is TGTGCCAGCAGTGACTCGAGCGCAGGTTACACCGGGGAGCTGTTTTTT.

The chain has TRBV7-9 and TRBJ2-1; D might be TRBD2 (6 bases). Germline V CDR1 and CDR2: SEHNR, FQNEAQ (reference sequence). This CDR3 contains 13 residues. V was cut by 3 bases and J by 8 bases, with 11 bases left in between. DNA of the CDR3: TGTGCCAGCAGCTTCGGGGGTCAGTATGAGCAGTTCTTC. This gives the protein CASSFGGQYEQFF.

Concerning this clone itself: Different DNA sequences within this sample yield the same CDR3. The chain links TRBV9 to TRBJ2-7; 7 bases agree with TRBD1. This CDR3 is 15 amino acids long. CDR1 is SGDLS and CDR2 is YYNGEE in the germline V gene. The trim removed 0 bases at V and 2 bases at J, leaving 5 bases unmatched. The CDR3 sequence: CASSVATGVAYEQYF. The DNA of the CDR3 is TGTGCCAGCAGCGTAGCTACAGGGGTTGCCTACGAGCAGTACTTC.

The chain links TRBV19 to TRBJ1-4; 7 bases map to TRBD1. Germline V gives CDR1 LNHDA, CDR2 SQIVND (reference sequence). The CDR3 covers 17 residues. The J segment lost 0 bases and the V segment lost 4 bases, leaving 8 bases of the junction unmatched. CDR3 nucleotide sequence: TGTGCCAGTAGTAAATCCGGGACAGATGCAACTAATGAAAAACTGTTTTTT. This translates into CASSKSGTDATNEKLFF.

V and J are TRBV7-6 and TRBJ1-2; tentatively, D is TRBD1 (5 bases). The CDR3 is 12 amino acids. Germline CDR1 and CDR2: SGHVS and FNYEAQ. V lost 5 bases and J lost 12, with 16 bases in between. In nucleotides, the CDR3 is TGTGCCAGCAGCCCCACGGGGGTAGGAAACACCTTC. Its translation is CASSPTGVGNTF.

The chain links TRBV9 to TRBJ2-7, with D tentatively TRBD1 (6 bases). The CDR3 length is 15 residues. With 0 bases removed from V and 3 bases from J, the gap between germline ends came to 13 bases. Per germline, CDR1 SGDLS and CDR2 YYNGEE. The CDR3 is CASSVDPDSDYEQYF. CDR3 DNA: TGTGCCAGCAGCGTAGATCCGGACAGCGACTACGAGCAGTACTTC.

This chain uses TRBV7-9 with TRBJ2-3, with 8 bases that match TRBD2. The CDR3 is made up of 16 amino acids. The V gene end was trimmed by 6 bases and the J gene end by 1 base; junction bases not matched to a gene: 9. Germline V lookup: CDR1 SEHNR, CDR2 FQNEAQ (reference sequence). CDR3 loop: CASRLAASRGTDTQYF. The CDR3 region has the DNA TGTGCCAGCAGACTAGCGGCCTCCCGGGGCACAGATACGCAGTATTTT.